The clone carrying this TCR beta chain was found many times. The authors' processing: Amplification of reference gene primers provided the estimated nucleated cell counts. Libraries were prepared by immunoSEQ multiplex PCR; TCRdb keeps only in-frame clonotypes and omits some of them. Clone size and V and J calls were adopted from that table, with D and trimming inferred from the DNA. The profile shows under 200,000 clones, 70% to 80% of them singletons. This sample is drawn from a study of blood T cell repertoires in COVID-19. Study details: Whether acute or convalescent, the COVID-19 samples came from the United States, Italy and Spain. Nucleic acid was either cDNA or gDNA, and it came from T cells, B-cell-depleted T cells, or PBMCs.

The ends were cut back, 1 base at V and 8 bases at J, with 12 bases in the middle. The CDR3 contains 14 residues. Germline-derived CDR1 and CDR2 are MGHRA and YSYEKL. Sequencing was done on a sample of peripheral blood. This clonotype was obtained from a man in his 60s with acute or convalescent COVID-19. V and J are TRBV4-1 and TRBJ1-5; D not resolved. Written as DNA, the CDR3 is TGCGCCAGCAGCCAAGTTTTGGTAGTGAAGCCCCAGCATTTT. Translated: CASSQVLVVKPQHF.